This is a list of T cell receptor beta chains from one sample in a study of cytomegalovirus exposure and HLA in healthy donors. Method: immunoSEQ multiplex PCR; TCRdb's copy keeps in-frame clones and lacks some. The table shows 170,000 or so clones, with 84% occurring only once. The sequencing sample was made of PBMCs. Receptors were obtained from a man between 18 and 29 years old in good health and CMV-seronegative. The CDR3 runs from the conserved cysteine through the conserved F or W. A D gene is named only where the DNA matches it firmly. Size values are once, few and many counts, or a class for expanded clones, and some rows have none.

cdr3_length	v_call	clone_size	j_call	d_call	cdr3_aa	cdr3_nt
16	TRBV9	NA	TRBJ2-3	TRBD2	CASSDTLAGGKDTQYF	TGTGCCAGCAGCGATACACTAGCGGGAGGGAAAGATACGCAGTATTTT
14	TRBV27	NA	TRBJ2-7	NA	CASSLSPRAYEQYF	TGTGCCAGCAGTTTATCCCCGCGCGCCTACGAGCAGTACTTC
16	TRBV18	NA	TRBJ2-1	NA	CASSPLALRSYNEQFF	TGTGCCAGCTCACCACTAGCCTTACGCTCCTACAATGAGCAGTTCTTC
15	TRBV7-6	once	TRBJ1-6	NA	CASSLAATTSSPLHF	TGTGCCAGCAGCTTAGCGGCTACGACTAGTTCACCCCTCCACTTT
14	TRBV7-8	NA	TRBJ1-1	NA	CASSLGQYNTEAFF	TGTGCCAGCAGCTTGGGGCAGTATAACACTGAAGCTTTCTTT
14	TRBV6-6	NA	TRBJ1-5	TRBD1	CASRSDRANQPQHF	TGTGCCAGCCGATCGGACAGGGCCAATCAGCCCCAGCATTTT
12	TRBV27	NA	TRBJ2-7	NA	CASSRQGSEQYF	TGTGCCAGCAGTCGTCAGGGGAGCGAGCAGTACTTC
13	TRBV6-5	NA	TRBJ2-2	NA	CASSYMDSGELFF	TGTGCCAGCAGTTACATGGACTCCGGGGAGCTGTTTTTT
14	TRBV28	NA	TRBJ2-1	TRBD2	CASSFRGGYNEQFF	TGTGCCAGCAGTTTCCGGGGAGGGTACAATGAGCAGTTCTTC
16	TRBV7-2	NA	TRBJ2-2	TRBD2	CASSQGLAGGTGELFF	TGTGCCAGCAGCCAGGGGCTAGCGGGAGGTACCGGGGAGCTGTTTTTT